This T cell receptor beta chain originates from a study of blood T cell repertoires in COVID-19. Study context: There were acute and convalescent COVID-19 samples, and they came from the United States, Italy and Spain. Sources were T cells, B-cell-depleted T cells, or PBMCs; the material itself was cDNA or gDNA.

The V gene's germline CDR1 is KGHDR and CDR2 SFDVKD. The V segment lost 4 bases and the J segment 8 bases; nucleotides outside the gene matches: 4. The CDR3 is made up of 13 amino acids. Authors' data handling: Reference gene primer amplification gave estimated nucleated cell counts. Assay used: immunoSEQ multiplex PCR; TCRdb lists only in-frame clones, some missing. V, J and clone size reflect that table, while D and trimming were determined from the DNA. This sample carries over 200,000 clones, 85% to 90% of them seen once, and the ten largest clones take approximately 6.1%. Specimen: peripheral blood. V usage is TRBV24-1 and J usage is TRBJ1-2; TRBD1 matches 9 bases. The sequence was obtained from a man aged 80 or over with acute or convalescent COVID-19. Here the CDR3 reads CATSEQTGGGYTF. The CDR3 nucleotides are TGTGCCACCAGTGAACAGACAGGGGGAGGCTACACCTTC.